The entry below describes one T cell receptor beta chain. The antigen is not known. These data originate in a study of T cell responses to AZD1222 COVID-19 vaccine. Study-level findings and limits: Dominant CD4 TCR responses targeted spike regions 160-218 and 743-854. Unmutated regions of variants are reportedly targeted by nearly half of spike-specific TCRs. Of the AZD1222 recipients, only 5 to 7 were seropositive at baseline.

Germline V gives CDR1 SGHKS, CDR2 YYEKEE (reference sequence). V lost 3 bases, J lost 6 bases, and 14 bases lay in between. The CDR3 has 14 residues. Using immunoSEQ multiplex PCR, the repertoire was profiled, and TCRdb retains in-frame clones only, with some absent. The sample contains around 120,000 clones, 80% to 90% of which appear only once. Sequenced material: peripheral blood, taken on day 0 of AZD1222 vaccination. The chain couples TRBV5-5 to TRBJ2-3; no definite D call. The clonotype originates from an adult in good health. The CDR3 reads CASSSDIPTDTQYF. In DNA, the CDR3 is TGTGCCAGCAGCTCTGACATCCCCACGGATACGCAGTATTTT.